The clone carrying this TCR beta chain was counted at least ten times. The data derive from a study of regulatory T cells in long-lasting Graves disease. Time point given: newly diagnosed GD, antithyroid drugs for less than 3 months. Making the TCR library involved RNA that had been extracted from PBMCs. Through Arm-PCR of CDR3 regions and iRepertoire HTBI primers, TCR beta libraries were built. TCRdb itself ran the multiplex PCR reads through MiXCR, one entry per CDR3 protein. The repertoire holds more than 300,000 distinct CDR3 sequences, about 16% seen once, with about 24% in the top ten. CDR1 and CDR2 (germline): MNHEY, SVGEGT. Trimming pared 7 bases from V and 3 bases from J, leaving 7 bases between. CDR3 size: 12 residues.

This chain joins TRBV6-2 or TRBV6-3 and TRBJ2-1; no firm D call. This clonotype was sampled from a female donor with Graves disease. Here the sequenced sample was peripheral blood mononuclear cells (PBMCs), taken at new diagnosis, from a patient treated with antithyroid drugs. CDR3 sequence (DNA): TGTGCCAGCAAGGACCTCTACAATGAGCAGTTCTTC. Its translation: CASKDLYNEQFF.